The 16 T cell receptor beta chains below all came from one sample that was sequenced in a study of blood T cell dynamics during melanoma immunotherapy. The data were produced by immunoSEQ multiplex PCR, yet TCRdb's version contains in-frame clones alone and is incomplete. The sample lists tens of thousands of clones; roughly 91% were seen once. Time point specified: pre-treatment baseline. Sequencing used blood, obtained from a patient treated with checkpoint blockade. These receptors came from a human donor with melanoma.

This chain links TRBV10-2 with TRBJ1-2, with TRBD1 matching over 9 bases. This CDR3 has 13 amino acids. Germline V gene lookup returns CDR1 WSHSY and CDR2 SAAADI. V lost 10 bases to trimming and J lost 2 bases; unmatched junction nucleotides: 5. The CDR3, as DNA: TGCGCCACCGGGGACAGGGTGAACTATGGCTACACCTTC. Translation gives CATGDRVNYGYTF.

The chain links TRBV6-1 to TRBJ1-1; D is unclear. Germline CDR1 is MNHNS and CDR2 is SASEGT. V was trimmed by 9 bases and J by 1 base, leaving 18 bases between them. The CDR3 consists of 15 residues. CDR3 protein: CASRSDPLSNTEAFF. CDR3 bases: TGTGCCAGTCGTTCGGACCCCCTCTCGAACACTGAAGCTTTCTTT.

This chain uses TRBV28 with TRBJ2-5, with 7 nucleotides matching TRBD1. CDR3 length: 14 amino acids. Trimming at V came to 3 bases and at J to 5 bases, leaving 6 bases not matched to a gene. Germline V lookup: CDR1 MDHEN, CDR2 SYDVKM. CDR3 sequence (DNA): TGTGCCAGCAGTTTGATAAGGGGGCGGGAGACCCAGTACTTC. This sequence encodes CASSLIRGRETQYF.

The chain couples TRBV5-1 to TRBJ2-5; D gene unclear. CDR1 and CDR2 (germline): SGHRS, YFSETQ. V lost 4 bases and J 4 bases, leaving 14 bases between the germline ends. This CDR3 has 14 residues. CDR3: CASSIGGLVETQYF. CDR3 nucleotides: TGCGCCAGCAGCATCGGTGGTCTGGTAGAGACCCAGTACTTC.

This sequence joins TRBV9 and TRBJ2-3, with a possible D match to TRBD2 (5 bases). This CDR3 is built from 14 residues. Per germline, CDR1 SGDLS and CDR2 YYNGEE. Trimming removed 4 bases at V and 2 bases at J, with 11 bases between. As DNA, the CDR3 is TGTGCCAGCAGCCCCGGACTCAACACAGATACGCAGTATTTT. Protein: CASSPGLNTDTQYF.

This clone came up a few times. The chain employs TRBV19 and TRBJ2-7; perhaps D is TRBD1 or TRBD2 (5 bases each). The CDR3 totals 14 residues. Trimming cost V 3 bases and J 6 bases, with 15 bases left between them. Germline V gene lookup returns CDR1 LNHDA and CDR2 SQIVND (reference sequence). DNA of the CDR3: TGTGCCAGTAGTATGGGGGACGGGGCTGTCGAGCAGTACTTC. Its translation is CASSMGDGAVEQYF.

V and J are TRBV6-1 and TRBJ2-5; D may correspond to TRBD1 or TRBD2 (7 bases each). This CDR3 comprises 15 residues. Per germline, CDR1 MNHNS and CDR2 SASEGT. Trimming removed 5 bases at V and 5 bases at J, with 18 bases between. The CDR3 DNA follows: TGTGCCAGCAGTTCTAGAGATCAGGGGGGGGAGACCCAGTACTTC. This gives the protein CASSSRDQGGETQYF.

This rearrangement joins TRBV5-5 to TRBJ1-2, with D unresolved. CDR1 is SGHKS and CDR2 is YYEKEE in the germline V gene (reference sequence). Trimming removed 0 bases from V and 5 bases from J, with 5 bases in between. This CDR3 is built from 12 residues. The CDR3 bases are TGTGCCAGCAGCTTGGACTGGTATGGCTACACCTTC. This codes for CASSLDWYGYTF.

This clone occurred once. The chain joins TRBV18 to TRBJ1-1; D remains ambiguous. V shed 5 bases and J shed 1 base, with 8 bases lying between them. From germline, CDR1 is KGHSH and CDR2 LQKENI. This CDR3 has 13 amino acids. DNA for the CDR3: TGTGCCAGCTCAGCATCAACGAACACTGAAGCTTTCTTT. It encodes CASSASTNTEAFF.

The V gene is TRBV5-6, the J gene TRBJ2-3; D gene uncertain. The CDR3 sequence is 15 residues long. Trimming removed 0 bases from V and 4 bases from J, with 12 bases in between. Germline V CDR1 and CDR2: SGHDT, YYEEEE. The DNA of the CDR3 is TGTGCCAGCAGCTTGGGGCAGTTAGGTTCAGATACGCAGTATTTT. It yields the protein CASSLGQLGSDTQYF.

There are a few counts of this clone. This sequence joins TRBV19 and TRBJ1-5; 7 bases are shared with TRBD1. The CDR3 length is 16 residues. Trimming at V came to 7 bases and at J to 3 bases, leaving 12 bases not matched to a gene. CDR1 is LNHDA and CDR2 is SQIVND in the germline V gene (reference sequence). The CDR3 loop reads CASTTDRAPINQPQHF. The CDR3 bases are TGTGCCAGTACCACCGACAGGGCGCCCATCAATCAGCCCCAGCATTTT.

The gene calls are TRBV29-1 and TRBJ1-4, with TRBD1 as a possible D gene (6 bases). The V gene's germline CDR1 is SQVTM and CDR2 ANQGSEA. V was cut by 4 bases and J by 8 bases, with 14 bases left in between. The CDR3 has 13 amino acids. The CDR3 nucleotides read TGCAGCGTTGCTCGAGGGGGGGAAGAAAAACTGTTTTTT. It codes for CSVARGGEEKLFF.

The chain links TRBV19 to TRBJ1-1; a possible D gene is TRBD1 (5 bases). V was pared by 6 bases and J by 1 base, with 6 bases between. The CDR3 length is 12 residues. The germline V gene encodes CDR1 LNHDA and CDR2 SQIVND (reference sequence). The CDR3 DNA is TGTGCCAGTAGCGACAGGAACACTGAAGCTTTCTTT. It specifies CASSDRNTEAFF.

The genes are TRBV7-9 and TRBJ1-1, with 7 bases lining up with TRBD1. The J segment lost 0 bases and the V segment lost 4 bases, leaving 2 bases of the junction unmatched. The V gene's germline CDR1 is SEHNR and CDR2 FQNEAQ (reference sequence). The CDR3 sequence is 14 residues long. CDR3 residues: CASSSGTVNTEAFF. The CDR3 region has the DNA TGTGCCAGCAGCTCCGGGACAGTGAACACTGAAGCTTTCTTT.

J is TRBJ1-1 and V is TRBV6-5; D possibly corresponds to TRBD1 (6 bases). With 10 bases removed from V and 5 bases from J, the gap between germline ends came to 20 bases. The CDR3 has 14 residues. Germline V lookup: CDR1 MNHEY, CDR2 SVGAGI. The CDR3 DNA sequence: TGTGCCACCTCGCCGGAGGGGGGTATTACTGAAGCTTTCTTT. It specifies CATSPEGGITEAFF.

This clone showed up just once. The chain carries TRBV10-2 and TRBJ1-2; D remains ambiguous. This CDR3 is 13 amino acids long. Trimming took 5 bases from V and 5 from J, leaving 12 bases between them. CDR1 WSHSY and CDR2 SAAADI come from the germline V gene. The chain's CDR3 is CASSLGREYGYTF. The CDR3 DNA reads TGCGCCAGCAGTCTGGGGAGGGAGTATGGCTACACCTTC.